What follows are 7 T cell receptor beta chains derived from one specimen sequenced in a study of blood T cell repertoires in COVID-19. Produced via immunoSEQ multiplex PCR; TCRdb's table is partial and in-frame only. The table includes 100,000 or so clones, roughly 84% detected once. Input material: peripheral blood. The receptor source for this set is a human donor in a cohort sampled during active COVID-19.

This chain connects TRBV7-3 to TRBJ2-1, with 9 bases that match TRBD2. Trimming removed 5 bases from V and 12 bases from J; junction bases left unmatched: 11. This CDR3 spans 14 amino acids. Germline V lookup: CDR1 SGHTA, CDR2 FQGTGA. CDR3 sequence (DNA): TGTGCCAGCAGCACAAACATCGGACTAGCGCCGCAGTTCTTC. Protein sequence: CASSTNIGLAPQFF.

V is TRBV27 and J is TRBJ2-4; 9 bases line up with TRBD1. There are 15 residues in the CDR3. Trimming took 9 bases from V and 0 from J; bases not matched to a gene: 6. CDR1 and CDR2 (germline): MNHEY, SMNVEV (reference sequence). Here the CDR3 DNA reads TGTGCCAGTCTGAACAGGGGGCTAGCCAAAAACATTCAGTACTTC. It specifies CASLNRGLAKNIQYF.

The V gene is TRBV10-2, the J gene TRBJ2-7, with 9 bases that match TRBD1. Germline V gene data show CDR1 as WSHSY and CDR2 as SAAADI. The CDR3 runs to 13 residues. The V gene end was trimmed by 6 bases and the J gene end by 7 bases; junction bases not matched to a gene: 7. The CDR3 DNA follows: TGCGCCAGCAGGCGGGACAGGGTTGAAGAGCAGTACTTC. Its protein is CASRRDRVEEQYF.

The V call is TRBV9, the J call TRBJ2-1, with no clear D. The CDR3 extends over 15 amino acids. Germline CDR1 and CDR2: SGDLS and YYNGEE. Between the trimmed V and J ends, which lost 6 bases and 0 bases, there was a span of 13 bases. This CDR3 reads CASNQEDSSYNEQFF. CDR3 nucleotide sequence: TGTGCCAGCAACCAGGAAGATAGCTCCTACAATGAGCAGTTCTTC. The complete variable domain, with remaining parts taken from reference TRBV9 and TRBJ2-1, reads DSGVTQTPKHLITATGQRVTLRCSPRSGDLSVYWYQQSLDQGLQFLIQYYNGEERAKGNILERFSAQQFPDLHSELNLSSLELGDSALYFCASNQEDSSYNEQFFGPGTRLTVL.

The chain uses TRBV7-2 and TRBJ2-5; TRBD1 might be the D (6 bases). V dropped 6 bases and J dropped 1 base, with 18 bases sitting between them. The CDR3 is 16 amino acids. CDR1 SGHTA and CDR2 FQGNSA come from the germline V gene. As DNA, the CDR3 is TGTGCCAGCAGTTGGCAGGGGTTCACAATCCAAGAGACCCAGTACTTC. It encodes CASSWQGFTIQETQYF.

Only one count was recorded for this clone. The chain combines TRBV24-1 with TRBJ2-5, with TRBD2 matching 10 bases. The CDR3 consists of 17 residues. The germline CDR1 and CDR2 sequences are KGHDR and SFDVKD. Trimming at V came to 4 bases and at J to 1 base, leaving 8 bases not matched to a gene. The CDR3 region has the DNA TGTGCCACCAGTGAAGAACTTAGCGGGGGGTCCCAAGAGACCCAGTACTTC. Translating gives CATSEELSGGSQETQYF.

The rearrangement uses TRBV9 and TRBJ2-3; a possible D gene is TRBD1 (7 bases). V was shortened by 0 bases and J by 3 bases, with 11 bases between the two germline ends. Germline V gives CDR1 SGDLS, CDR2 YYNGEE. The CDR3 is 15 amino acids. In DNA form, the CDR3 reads TGTGCCAGCAGCGTAGGTCAGGGGGGTACAGATACGCAGTATTTT. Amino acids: CASSVGQGGTDTQYF.